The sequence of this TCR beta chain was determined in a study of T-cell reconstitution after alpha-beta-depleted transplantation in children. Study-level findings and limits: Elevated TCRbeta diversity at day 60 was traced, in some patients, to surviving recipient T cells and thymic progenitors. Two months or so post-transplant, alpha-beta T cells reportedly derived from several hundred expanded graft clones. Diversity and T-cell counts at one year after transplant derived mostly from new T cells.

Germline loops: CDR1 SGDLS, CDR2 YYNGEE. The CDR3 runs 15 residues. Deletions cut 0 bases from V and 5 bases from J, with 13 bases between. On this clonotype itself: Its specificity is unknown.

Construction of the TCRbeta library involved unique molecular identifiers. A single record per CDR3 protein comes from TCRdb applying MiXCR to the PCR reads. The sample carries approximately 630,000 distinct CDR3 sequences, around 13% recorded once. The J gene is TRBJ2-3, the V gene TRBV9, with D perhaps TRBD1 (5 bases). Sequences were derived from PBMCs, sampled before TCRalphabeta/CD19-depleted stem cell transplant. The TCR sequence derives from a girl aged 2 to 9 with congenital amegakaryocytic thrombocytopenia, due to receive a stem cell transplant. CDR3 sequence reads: CASSVVGHIRDTQYF. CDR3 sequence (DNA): TGTGCCAGCAGCGTAGTAGGACACATCCGAGATACGCAGTATTTT.